This TCR beta chain was identified in a study of T cells in Graves' hyperthyroidism and ophthalmopathy. General observations from the study: Clonotypes that were expanded in thyroid above 0.001 mostly appeared in blood too. It was a median about seven months before onset that the model predicted ophthalmopathy.

In germline, CDR1 is SGHRS, CDR2 YFSETQ. This CDR3 region has 14 residues. V gave up 2 bases and J gave up 5 bases, with 14 bases separating them. Patients aged 18 to 65 had newly diagnosed hyperthyroidism lasting under 2 months. Exclusion of patients followed from uncontrolled infection, other autoimmune disease, pregnancy or lactation. Amplification of TCR beta CDR3 regions was performed using RNA transcripts as template. First-round RT-PCR targeting the TCR CDR3 was performed with the HTBI primer set. TCRdb re-called the multiplex PCR reads through MiXCR, storing one row per CDR3 protein. The sample includes fewer than 400,000 distinct CDR3 sequences, about 15% of them seen just once. This clonotype was observed many times. What it binds is unknown.

Sequencing was done on a sample of blood. This chain uses TRBV5-1 with TRBJ2-7; possibly TRBD1 for D (6 bases). The receptor was derived from a man aged 25-45 years with Graves' hyperthyroidism. CDR3 coding DNA: TGCGCCAGCAGCTTCGGACAGCCCGAGGACGAGCAGTACTTC. This gives the protein CASSFGQPEDEQYF.